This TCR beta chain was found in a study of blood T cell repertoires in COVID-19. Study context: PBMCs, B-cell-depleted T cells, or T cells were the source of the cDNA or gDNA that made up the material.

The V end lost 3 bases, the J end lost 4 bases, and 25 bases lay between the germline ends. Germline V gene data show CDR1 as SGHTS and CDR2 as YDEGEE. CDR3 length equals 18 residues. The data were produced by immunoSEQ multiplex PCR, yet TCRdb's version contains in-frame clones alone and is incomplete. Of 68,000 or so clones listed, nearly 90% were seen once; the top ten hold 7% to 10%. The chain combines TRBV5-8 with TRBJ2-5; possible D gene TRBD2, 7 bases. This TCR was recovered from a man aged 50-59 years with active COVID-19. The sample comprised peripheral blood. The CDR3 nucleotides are TGTGCCAGCAGCTCCGGGACGGCGGGGGCGACTTCTCTAGAGACCCAGTACTTC. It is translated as CASSSGTAGATSLETQYF.